Listed below are T cell receptor beta chains from one sample, sequenced in a study of vaccination and CD4 T cells after COVID-19. TCRdb processed the PCR reads anew with MiXCR; each CDR3 protein has one entry. The sample consists of roughly 11,000 distinct CDR3 sequences, about 50% of them appearing once. These TCRs' antigens remain unknown. Material: CD4+ T cells from blood, cultured in vitro. The receptors here all came from a human donor who had recovered from COVID-19. Both conserved end residues are part of each CDR3. The D gene is left open where the match is weak. Clone sizes are given selectively: once, few, many, or a class where the clone is expanded.

clone_size	d_call	v_call	j_call	cdr3_nt	cdr3_aa
NA	NA	TRBV7-2	TRBJ2-3	TGTGCCAGCAGCTTTGAGGTTCGGAGAGATACGCAGTATTTT	CASSFEVRRDTQYF
NA	TRBD2	TRBV6-1	TRBJ2-7	TGTGCCAGCAGTGAAAGTCTAGCGGGAGTCTACGAGCAGTACTTC	CASSESLAGVYEQYF
NA	TRBD1	TRBV7-2	TRBJ1-2	TGTGCCAGCAGCTCCGACAGGGGAAACTATGGCTACACCTTC	CASSSDRGNYGYTF
NA	TRBD2	TRBV20-1	TRBJ2-5	TGCAGTGCCCCTATCCCCGGGGCGGGGGACCAAGAGACCCAGTACTTC	CSAPIPGAGDQETQYF
NA	NA	TRBV30	TRBJ2-1	TGTGCCTGGAGTGTAAGCAGGAATGAGCAGTTCTTC	CAWSVSRNEQFF
NA	NA	TRBV2	TRBJ2-5	TGTGCCAGCAGGGACCAGGGACCCCCGCAAGAGACCCAGTACTTC	CASRDQGPPQETQYF
few	NA	TRBV10-2	TRBJ1-5	NA	CASSTSTGGIGQPQHF
few	TRBD2	TRBV20-1	TRBJ2-3	TGCAGTGCCAGGACACTAGCGGTTTTCACAGATACGCAGTATTTT	CSARTLAVFTDTQYF
NA	NA	TRBV20-1	TRBJ2-5	TGCAGTGCTAGGACGGGGCCCCAAGAGACCCAGTACTTC	CSARTGPQETQYF
medium-sized	NA	TRBV20-1	TRBJ2-7	TGCAGTGCTACACCCGGGGGATCGAGGGGTTCCTACGAGCAGTACTTC	CSATPGGSRGSYEQYF
NA	NA	TRBV2	TRBJ2-4	TGTGCCAGCAGTGTCTCTCTCGGGAAGGCGGGATACTTC	CASSVSLGKAGYF
NA	NA	TRBV6-2/TRBV6-3	TRBJ1-2	TGTGCCAGCAGTTACCAGGGTCGAGGTGGCTACACCTTC	CASSYQGRGGYTF